Listed below are T cell receptor beta chains from one sample, sequenced in a study of OX40 agonist ivuxolimab in advanced cancers. This table comes from immunoSEQ multiplex PCR, and its TCRdb copy is limited to in-frame clones, with some not included. The sample holds approximately 100,000 clones, about 90% seen once. The source material was CD4+ or CD8+ T cells sorted from blood, sampled in a trial of the OX40 agonist ivuxolimab. The receptors were sampled from an adult with an advanced solid tumor such as melanoma, head and neck, liver or kidney cancer. CDR3s include the opening cysteine and the closing phenylalanine or tryptophan. The D gene is left open where the match is weak. Rows may omit the clone size; those that give it use once, few, many or a size class.

CDR3 protein: CASSRLGGGVLWTEAFF
CDR3 DNA: TGTGCCAGCAGCCGATTGGGAGGGGGCGTTTTGTGGACTGAAGCTTTCTTT
V gene: TRBV11-2
D gene: TRBD1
J gene: TRBJ1-1
clone size: -

CDR3 protein: CASSIDSNSYEQYF
CDR3 DNA: TGTGCCAGTAGTATTGACAGTAACTCCTACGAGCAGTACTTC
V gene: TRBV19
D gene: -
J gene: TRBJ2-7
clone size: -

CDR3 protein: CASSPGDRANYGYTF
CDR3 DNA: TGTGCCAGCAGCCCCGGGGACAGGGCCAACTATGGCTACACCTTC
V gene: TRBV7-9
D gene: TRBD1
J gene: TRBJ1-2
clone size: -

CDR3 protein: CASSLADTNYGYTF
CDR3 DNA: TGTGCCAGCAGCTTAGCAGATACAAACTATGGCTACACCTTC
V gene: TRBV11-3
D gene: -
J gene: TRBJ1-2
clone size: -

CDR3 protein: CASSPPSGTSYEQYF
CDR3 DNA: TGTGCCAGCTCACCACCGTCGGGGACTTCCTACGAGCAGTACTTC
V gene: TRBV18
D gene: -
J gene: TRBJ2-7
clone size: -

CDR3 protein: CASSESGTGNTGELFF
CDR3 DNA: TGCGCCAGCAGTGAGTCGGGGACTGGGAACACCGGGGAGCTGTTTTTT
V gene: TRBV10-1
D gene: -
J gene: TRBJ2-2
clone size: -

CDR3 protein: CASSLMVQDGSETQYF
CDR3 DNA: TGTGCCAGCAGCTTAATGGTTCAGGACGGGTCAGAGACCCAGTACTTC
V gene: TRBV7-3
D gene: -
J gene: TRBJ2-5
clone size: -

CDR3 protein: CASSYYTSEQYF
CDR3 DNA: TGTGCCAGCAGCTACTACACGTCCGAGCAGTACTTC
V gene: TRBV7-2
D gene: -
J gene: TRBJ2-7
clone size: -

CDR3 protein: CASSLGQGTDTQYF
CDR3 DNA: TGTGCCAGCTCACTCGGACAGGGCACAGATACGCAGTATTTT
V gene: TRBV18
D gene: TRBD1
J gene: TRBJ2-3
clone size: -

CDR3 protein: CASSLMGAPGNTIYF
CDR3 DNA: TGTGCCAGCAGCTTGATGGGGGCGCCTGGAAACACCATATATTTT
V gene: TRBV5-6
D gene: -
J gene: TRBJ1-3
clone size: -

CDR3 protein: CSVEEGRRSYEQYF
CDR3 DNA: TGCAGCGTTGAAGAGGGCAGGCGCTCCTACGAGCAGTACTTC
V gene: TRBV29-1
D gene: -
J gene: TRBJ2-7
clone size: -

CDR3 protein: CAISFGTSDSYEQYF
CDR3 DNA: TGTGCCATCAGCTTCGGGACTAGCGACTCCTACGAGCAGTACTTC
V gene: TRBV10-3
D gene: TRBD2
J gene: TRBJ2-7
clone size: -

CDR3 protein: CASKYAAGGEAFF
CDR3 DNA: TGTGCCAGCAAATACGCAGCCGGGGGTGAAGCTTTCTTT
V gene: TRBV2
D gene: -
J gene: TRBJ1-1
clone size: -

CDR3 protein: CASGYRGVNTEAFF
CDR3 DNA: TGTGCCAGCGGTTACAGGGGGGTGAACACTGAAGCTTTCTTT
V gene: TRBV2
D gene: TRBD1
J gene: TRBJ1-1
clone size: -

CDR3 protein: CASITSGTTGELFF
CDR3 DNA: TGTGCCAGCATAACCAGCGGGACGACCGGGGAGCTGTTTTTT
V gene: TRBV6-6
D gene: TRBD2
J gene: TRBJ2-2
clone size: -

CDR3 protein: CASHDRTGNEKLFF
CDR3 DNA: TGTGCCAGCCATGACCGGACAGGGAATGAAAAACTGTTTTTT
V gene: TRBV6-1
D gene: TRBD1
J gene: TRBJ1-4
clone size: once

CDR3 protein: CARSQSRDRLAKNIQYF
CDR3 DNA: TGTGCCAGAAGCCAATCCCGGGACAGACTAGCCAAAAACATTCAGTACTTC
V gene: TRBV5-3
D gene: TRBD1
J gene: TRBJ2-4
clone size: -

CDR3 protein: CASSLAGQGGRYEQYF
CDR3 DNA: TGTGCCAGCAGCTTGGCCGGACAGGGAGGTCGCTACGAGCAGTACTTC
V gene: TRBV11-2
D gene: TRBD1
J gene: TRBJ2-7
clone size: -

CDR3 protein: CASSTNWDNYGGYTF
CDR3 DNA: TGTGCCAGTAGTACTAACTGGGACAACTATGGAGGCTACACCTTC
V gene: TRBV19
D gene: -
J gene: TRBJ1-2
clone size: -

CDR3 protein: CASSLAGVTNEKLFF
CDR3 DNA: TGTGCCAGCAGCTTAGCGGGCGTAACTAATGAAAAACTGTTTTTT
V gene: TRBV7-6
D gene: -
J gene: TRBJ1-4
clone size: -

CDR3 protein: CASSEYRGSSYEQYF
CDR3 DNA: TGCGCCAGCAGTGAGTACAGGGGGTCCTCCTACGAGCAGTACTTC
V gene: TRBV10-1
D gene: TRBD1
J gene: TRBJ2-7
clone size: once

CDR3 protein: CASSLRGNTEAFF
CDR3 DNA: TGTGCCAGCAGCTTAAGAGGGAACACTGAAGCTTTCTTT
V gene: TRBV7-2
D gene: -
J gene: TRBJ1-1
clone size: -

CDR3 protein: CASSSRLSRGDTQYF
CDR3 DNA: TGTGCCAGCAGCTCGCGACTAAGCCGAGGGGATACGCAGTATTTT
V gene: TRBV7-3
D gene: -
J gene: TRBJ2-3
clone size: -

CDR3 protein: CASRSWGGTNNEQFF
CDR3 DNA: TGCGCCAGCAGGTCTTGGGGCGGGACCAACAATGAGCAGTTCTTC
V gene: TRBV5-1
D gene: -
J gene: TRBJ2-1
clone size: -

CDR3 protein: CASSEPGRTYEQYF
CDR3 DNA: TGTGCCAGCAGTGAACCTGGCAGGACCTACGAGCAGTACTTC
V gene: TRBV25-1
D gene: -
J gene: TRBJ2-7
clone size: -

CDR3 protein: CASSSGQDNYGYTF
CDR3 DNA: TGTGCCAGCAGCTCCGGACAGGATAACTATGGCTACACCTTC
V gene: TRBV5-4
D gene: TRBD1
J gene: TRBJ1-2
clone size: -

CDR3 protein: CASSLGSGGAADTQYF
CDR3 DNA: TGTGCCAGCAGCTTAGGCAGCGGGGGGGCCGCAGATACGCAGTATTTT
V gene: TRBV7-6
D gene: TRBD2
J gene: TRBJ2-3
clone size: -

CDR3 protein: CASSETGGNGYTF
CDR3 DNA: TGTGCCAGCAGCGAGACAGGGGGCAATGGCTACACCTTC
V gene: TRBV9
D gene: TRBD1
J gene: TRBJ1-2
clone size: -

CDR3 protein: CAWSRTLGGRTEAFF
CDR3 DNA: TGTGCCTGGAGTCGTACGTTGGGGGGAAGGACTGAAGCTTTCTTT
V gene: TRBV30
D gene: -
J gene: TRBJ1-1
clone size: -

CDR3 protein: CASRGVNTYNEQFF
CDR3 DNA: TGTGCCAGCAGGGGGGTTAACACCTACAATGAGCAGTTCTTC
V gene: TRBV2
D gene: -
J gene: TRBJ2-1
clone size: -

CDR3 protein: CASSLALAGGNTGELFF
CDR3 DNA: TGTGCCAGCAGCTTAGCCCTAGCGGGGGGGAACACCGGGGAGCTGTTTTTT
V gene: TRBV11-3
D gene: TRBD2
J gene: TRBJ2-2
clone size: -

CDR3 protein: CASRRTGGADYGYTF
CDR3 DNA: TGTGCCAGCAGGAGGACAGGGGGCGCCGACTATGGCTACACCTTC
V gene: TRBV6-1
D gene: TRBD1
J gene: TRBJ1-2
clone size: -

CDR3 protein: CASSLDRPTNEKLFF
CDR3 DNA: TGCGCCAGCAGCTTAGACAGACCAACTAATGAAAAACTGTTTTTT
V gene: TRBV5-1
D gene: -
J gene: TRBJ1-4
clone size: -

CDR3 protein: CASSVGGGGEGYNEQFF
CDR3 DNA: TGTGCCAGCAGCGTAGGGGGTGGAGGAGAAGGCTACAATGAGCAGTTCTTC
V gene: TRBV9
D gene: -
J gene: TRBJ2-1
clone size: -

CDR3 protein: CASSKAGGPSTDTQYF
CDR3 DNA: TGTGCCAGCAGTAAAGCGGGAGGGCCCTCAACAGATACGCAGTATTTT
V gene: TRBV2
D gene: TRBD2
J gene: TRBJ2-3
clone size: -

CDR3 protein: CASRPSPGDNEQFF
CDR3 DNA: TGTGCCAGCAGGCCGTCCCCCGGGGACAATGAGCAGTTCTTC
V gene: TRBV7-3
D gene: -
J gene: TRBJ2-1
clone size: -

CDR3 protein: CASSGRRTSINNEQFF
CDR3 DNA: TGCGCCAGCAGCGGAAGACGAACTAGCATAAACAATGAGCAGTTCTTC
V gene: TRBV4-1
D gene: -
J gene: TRBJ2-1
clone size: -

CDR3 protein: CASSPGSAWGYTF
CDR3 DNA: TGCGCCAGCAGCCCCGGGTCTGCATGGGGCTACACCTTC
V gene: TRBV5-1
D gene: -
J gene: TRBJ1-2
clone size: once

CDR3 protein: CASRLNLLGNTEAFF
CDR3 DNA: TGCGCCAGCAGACTTAACCTACTGGGGAACACTGAAGCTTTCTTT
V gene: TRBV5-1
D gene: -
J gene: TRBJ1-1
clone size: -

CDR3 protein: CASSQEDGQGGTDTQYF
CDR3 DNA: TGTGCCAGCAGCCAAGAGGACGGACAGGGGGGCACAGATACGCAGTATTTT
V gene: TRBV4-2
D gene: TRBD1
J gene: TRBJ2-3
clone size: -

CDR3 protein: CASSQDGLAVGNEQFF
CDR3 DNA: TGTGCCAGCAGCCAAGACGGGCTAGCGGTCGGTAATGAGCAGTTCTTC
V gene: TRBV4-2
D gene: TRBD2
J gene: TRBJ2-1
clone size: -

CDR3 protein: CASSQETSGAGRTQYF
CDR3 DNA: TGCGCCAGCAGCCAAGAAACTAGCGGAGCTGGGAGGACCCAGTACTTC
V gene: TRBV4-1
D gene: TRBD2
J gene: TRBJ2-5
clone size: once

CDR3 protein: CASSMTGAHTDTQYF
CDR3 DNA: TGTGCCAGCAGTATGACAGGGGCGCACACAGATACGCAGTATTTT
V gene: TRBV6-1
D gene: TRBD1
J gene: TRBJ2-3
clone size: -

CDR3 protein: CASRSEGRGTEAFF
CDR3 DNA: TGTGCCAGCAGATCCGAAGGCAGGGGCACTGAAGCTTTCTTT
V gene: TRBV6-5
D gene: -
J gene: TRBJ1-1
clone size: -

CDR3 protein: CASSRGIGRGTYNEKLFF
CDR3 DNA: TGTGCCAGCAGCCGTGGCATAGGCAGGGGAACGTATAATGAAAAACTGTTTTTT
V gene: TRBV5-6
D gene: -
J gene: TRBJ1-4
clone size: -

CDR3 protein: CASSLRVGQNTEAFF
CDR3 DNA: TGCGCCAGCAGCCTTCGAGTTGGACAGAACACTGAAGCTTTCTTT
V gene: TRBV5-1
D gene: -
J gene: TRBJ1-1
clone size: -

CDR3 protein: CASSLETGRTEAFF
CDR3 DNA: TGTGCCAGCAGCTTAGAGACAGGGCGGACTGAAGCTTTCTTT
V gene: TRBV7-8
D gene: TRBD1
J gene: TRBJ1-1
clone size: -

CDR3 protein: CASKTSGGTDTQYF
CDR3 DNA: TGTGCCAGCAAAACTAGCGGGGGGACAGATACGCAGTATTTT
V gene: TRBV6-1
D gene: TRBD2
J gene: TRBJ2-3
clone size: -

CDR3 protein: CAISGGDQKSEYQFF
CDR3 DNA: TGTGCCATCAGTGGTGGGGACCAAAAATCGGAGTATCAGTTCTTC
V gene: TRBV10-3
D gene: -
J gene: TRBJ2-1
clone size: -

CDR3 protein: CASSDTWRQTGRNEQFF
CDR3 DNA: TGTGCCAGCAGTGATACATGGAGACAGACGGGGCGCAATGAGCAGTTCTTC
V gene: TRBV6-1
D gene: -
J gene: TRBJ2-1
clone size: -

CDR3 protein: CASSFLDRGREAEAFF
CDR3 DNA: TGTGCCAGTAGTTTCCTGGACAGGGGGCGCGAGGCTGAAGCTTTCTTT
V gene: TRBV19
D gene: TRBD1
J gene: TRBJ1-1
clone size: -

CDR3 protein: CASSEEKTAQETQYF
CDR3 DNA: TGTGCCAGCAGTGAAGAAAAAACGGCTCAAGAGACCCAGTACTTC
V gene: TRBV2
D gene: -
J gene: TRBJ2-5
clone size: -

CDR3 protein: CASSERGQAITIAKNIQYF
CDR3 DNA: TGTGCCAGCAGTGAAAGAGGACAGGCTATAACAATAGCCAAAAACATTCAGTACTTC
V gene: TRBV6-1
D gene: TRBD1
J gene: TRBJ2-4
clone size: -

CDR3 protein: CASTGQKSYEQYF
CDR3 DNA: TGTGCCAGCACTGGACAGAAGTCCTACGAGCAGTACTTC
V gene: TRBV6-5
D gene: -
J gene: TRBJ2-7
clone size: -

CDR3 protein: CASSRQGLGEQYF
CDR3 DNA: TGTGCCAGCAGCCGACAGGGATTGGGCGAGCAGTACTTC
V gene: TRBV6-5
D gene: TRBD1
J gene: TRBJ2-7
clone size: -